The clone carrying this TCR beta chain has a count of ten or more. The antigen remains unidentified. TCRdb fed the 5' RACE reads into MiXCR, producing one record per CDR3 protein. This sample carries about 290,000 distinct CDR3 sequences, roughly 9.8% of them seen once, and the ten largest clones take 6% to 8.5%. Germline-derived CDR1 and CDR2 are KGHDR and SFDVKD. Deletions cut 0 bases from V and 0 bases from J, with 9 bases between. CDR3 length: 16 residues. The data belong to a study of identical twins. The study, taken as a whole, reports: Insertions were fewer in abundant cord blood beta clonotypes, whereas memory repertoires showed none of this pattern. Interpretation of the results relied on cross-sectional statistical analysis and not on following the same donors.

Another study also made use of these data, one on yellow fever vaccine responses in identical twins.

Sequencing was carried out using CD8+ T cells sorted from blood. The chain couples TRBV24-1 to TRBJ2-3; D not certain. This sequence originates from a woman aged 18-29 years in good health. The CDR3 bases are TGTGCCACCAGTGATTTGCGGGCGACTAGCACAGATACGCAGTATTTT. Translated: CATSDLRATSTDTQYF.